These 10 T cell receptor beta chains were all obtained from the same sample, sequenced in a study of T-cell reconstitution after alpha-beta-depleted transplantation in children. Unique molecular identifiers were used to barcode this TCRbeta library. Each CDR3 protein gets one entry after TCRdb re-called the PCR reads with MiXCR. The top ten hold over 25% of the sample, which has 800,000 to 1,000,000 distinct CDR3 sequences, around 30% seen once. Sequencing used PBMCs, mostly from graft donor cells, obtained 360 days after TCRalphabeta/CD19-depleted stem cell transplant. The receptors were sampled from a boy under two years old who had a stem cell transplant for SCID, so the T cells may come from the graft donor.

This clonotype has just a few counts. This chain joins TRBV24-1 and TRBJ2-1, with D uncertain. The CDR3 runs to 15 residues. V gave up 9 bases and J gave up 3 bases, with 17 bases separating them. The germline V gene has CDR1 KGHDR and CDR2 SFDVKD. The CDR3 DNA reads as TGTGCCACCGAAAACCCTGGGGTCGTCTACAATGAGCAGTTCTTC. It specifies CATENPGVVYNEQFF.

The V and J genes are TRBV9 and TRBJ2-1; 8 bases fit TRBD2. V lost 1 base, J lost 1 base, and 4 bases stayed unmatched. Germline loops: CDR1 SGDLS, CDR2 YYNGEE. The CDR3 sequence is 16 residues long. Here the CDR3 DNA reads TGTGCCAGCAGCGTATCCGGGGGGGGGTCCTACAATGAGCAGTTCTTC. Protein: CASSVSGGGSYNEQFF.

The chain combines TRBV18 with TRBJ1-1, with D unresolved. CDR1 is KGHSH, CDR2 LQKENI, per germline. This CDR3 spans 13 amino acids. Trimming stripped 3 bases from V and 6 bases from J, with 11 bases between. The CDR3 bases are TGTGCCAGCTCACCCCTACAGTGGGCTGAAGCTTTCTTT. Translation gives CASSPLQWAEAFF.

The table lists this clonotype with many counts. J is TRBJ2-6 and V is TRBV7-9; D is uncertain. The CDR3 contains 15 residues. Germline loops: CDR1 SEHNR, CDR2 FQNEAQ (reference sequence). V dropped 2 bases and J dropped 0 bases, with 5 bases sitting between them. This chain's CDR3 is CASSLTPSGANVLTF. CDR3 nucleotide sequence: TGTGCCAGCAGCTTAACACCCTCTGGGGCCAACGTCCTGACTTTC.

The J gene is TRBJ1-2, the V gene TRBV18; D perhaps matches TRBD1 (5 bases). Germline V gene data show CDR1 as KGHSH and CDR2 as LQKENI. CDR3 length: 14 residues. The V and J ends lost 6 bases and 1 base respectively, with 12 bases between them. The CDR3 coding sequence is TGTGCCAGCTCTGACAACAGGATTAACTATGGCTACACCTTC. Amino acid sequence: CASSDNRINYGYTF.

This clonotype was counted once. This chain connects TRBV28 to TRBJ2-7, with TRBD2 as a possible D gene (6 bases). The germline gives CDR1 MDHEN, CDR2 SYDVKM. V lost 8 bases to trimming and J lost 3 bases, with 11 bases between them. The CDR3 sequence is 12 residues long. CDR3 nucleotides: TGTGCCAGCCTGGGAGGAGTCTACGAGCAGTACTTC. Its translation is CASLGGVYEQYF.

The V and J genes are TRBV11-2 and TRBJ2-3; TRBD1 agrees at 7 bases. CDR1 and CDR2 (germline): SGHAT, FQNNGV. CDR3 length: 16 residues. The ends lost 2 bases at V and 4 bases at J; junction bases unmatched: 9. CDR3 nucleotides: TGTGCCAGCAGCTTAAGGGCAACCACAGGGGCAGATACGCAGTATTTT. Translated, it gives CASSLRATTGADTQYF. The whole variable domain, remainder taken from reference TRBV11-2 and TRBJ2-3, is EAGVAQSPRYKIIEKRQSVAFWCNPISGHATLYWYQQILGQGPKLLIQFQNNGVVDDSQLPKDRFSAERLKGVDSTLKIQPAKLEDSAVYLCASSLRATTGADTQYFGPGTRLTVL.

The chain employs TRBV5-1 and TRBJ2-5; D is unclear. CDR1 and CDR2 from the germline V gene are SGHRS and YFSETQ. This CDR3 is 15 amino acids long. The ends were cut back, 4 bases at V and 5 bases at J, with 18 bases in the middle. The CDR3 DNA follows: TGCGCCAGCAGCCGCCTTCCTGGCCAGGTGGAGACCCAGTACTTC. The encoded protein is CASSRLPGQVETQYF.

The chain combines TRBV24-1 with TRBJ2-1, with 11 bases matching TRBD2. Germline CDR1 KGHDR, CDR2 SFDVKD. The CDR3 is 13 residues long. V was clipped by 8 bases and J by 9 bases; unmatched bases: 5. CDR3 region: CATMLAGGGEQFF. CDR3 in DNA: TGTGCCACCATGCTAGCGGGGGGCGGTGAGCAGTTCTTC.

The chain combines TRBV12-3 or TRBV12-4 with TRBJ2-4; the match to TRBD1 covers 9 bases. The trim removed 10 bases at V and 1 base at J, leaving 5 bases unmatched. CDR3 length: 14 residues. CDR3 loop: CATKGQGAKNIQYF. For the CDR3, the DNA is TGTGCCACCAAAGGACAGGGGGCCAAAAACATTCAGTACTTC.